A selection of T cell receptor beta chains follows, all from one sample in a study of cytomegalovirus exposure and HLA in healthy donors. The table came from immunoSEQ multiplex PCR; TCRdb's copy has only in-frame clones and leaves some out. The table shows roughly 170,000 clones, with about 80% occurring only once. Sequencing used PBMCs. The source of these receptors is a man younger than 40 in good health and CMV-seropositive. Each CDR3 is given with its conserved first and last residue. The order of the fields is CDR3 DNA, CDR3 protein, J gene, D gene, clone size, V gene. The D gene is left open where the match is weak. Clone size is given for some rows only: seen once, a few or many times, or a class if the clone is expanded.

CDR3 DNA: TGCGCCAGCAGCCAGATGGCTCAGGGTTACGAGCAGTACTTC
CDR3 protein: CASSQMAQGYEQYF
J gene: TRBJ2-7
D gene: -
clone size: -
V gene: TRBV4-1

CDR3 DNA: TGTGCCAGCAGTTTATGGGGGGGGGTGGCAGATCGGCCCCTTGGGCAGTACTTC
CDR3 protein: CASSLWGGVADRPLGQYF
J gene: TRBJ2-7
D gene: TRBD2
clone size: -
V gene: TRBV27

CDR3 DNA: TGTGCCAGCAGAGGACAGGTAGGAAATGAGCAGTTCTTC
CDR3 protein: CASRGQVGNEQFF
J gene: TRBJ2-1
D gene: TRBD1
clone size: -
V gene: TRBV6-1

CDR3 DNA: TGTGCCAGCAGTATTACCGGGACAGGGGGACGCGAGCAGTACTTC
CDR3 protein: CASSITGTGGREQYF
J gene: TRBJ2-7
D gene: TRBD1
clone size: -
V gene: TRBV6-1

CDR3 DNA: TGCGCCAGCAGCCAAGACAGGGGTCGGGATCAGCCCCAGCATTTT
CDR3 protein: CASSQDRGRDQPQHF
J gene: TRBJ1-5
D gene: -
clone size: -
V gene: TRBV4-3

CDR3 DNA: TGCGCCAGCAGCCAGGGCGGGAGCGGGAGGGCCTTTGGAGAGCAGTTCTTC
CDR3 protein: CASSQGGSGRAFGEQFF
J gene: TRBJ2-1
D gene: TRBD2
clone size: -
V gene: TRBV4-1

CDR3 DNA: TGTGCCAGCAGCTTTGGCGGGGGATACGAGCAGTACTTC
CDR3 protein: CASSFGGGYEQYF
J gene: TRBJ2-7
D gene: TRBD2
clone size: few
V gene: TRBV7-2

CDR3 DNA: TGTGCCAGCAGTTTAGGGGACAGGGCAACCGGGGAGCTGTTTTTT
CDR3 protein: CASSLGDRATGELFF
J gene: TRBJ2-2
D gene: TRBD1
clone size: -
V gene: TRBV28

CDR3 DNA: TGTGCCAGCAGCTTGGAACTAGCGGGGAATGAGCAGTTCTTC
CDR3 protein: CASSLELAGNEQFF
J gene: TRBJ2-1
D gene: TRBD2
clone size: -
V gene: TRBV5-4

CDR3 DNA: TGTGCCAGCCTAGTCGACAGCCTGGACTATGGCTACACCTTC
CDR3 protein: CASLVDSLDYGYTF
J gene: TRBJ1-2
D gene: -
clone size: -
V gene: TRBV2

CDR3 DNA: TGTGCCAGCAGTCCGGTGGGGGGGGACTCCTACGAGCAGTACTTC
CDR3 protein: CASSPVGGDSYEQYF
J gene: TRBJ2-7
D gene: TRBD2
clone size: -
V gene: TRBV27

CDR3 DNA: TGTGCCAGCAGGGAGGGCGGAGAGCAGTACTTC
CDR3 protein: CASREGGEQYF
J gene: TRBJ2-7
D gene: -
clone size: -
V gene: TRBV6-5

CDR3 DNA: TGTGCCAGCAGCGTAGCCGGGGCGGGGTACGAGCAGTACTTC
CDR3 protein: CASSVAGAGYEQYF
J gene: TRBJ2-7
D gene: -
clone size: -
V gene: TRBV9

CDR3 DNA: TGTGCCAGCAGCTCAACTAGCGGGAGTTACGAGCAGTACTTC
CDR3 protein: CASSSTSGSYEQYF
J gene: TRBJ2-7
D gene: -
clone size: -
V gene: TRBV21-1

CDR3 DNA: TGTGCCAGCAGTTACGCTAGAGGTTCCTACGAGCAGTACTTC
CDR3 protein: CASSYARGSYEQYF
J gene: TRBJ2-7
D gene: -
clone size: -
V gene: TRBV6-5

CDR3 DNA: TGTGCCAGTAGTATAGAATTCGGAGGGGAGGGGGCCAACGTCCTGACTTTC
CDR3 protein: CASSIEFGGEGANVLTF
J gene: TRBJ2-6
D gene: -
clone size: -
V gene: TRBV19

CDR3 DNA: TGCAGTGCTTCAACAGGGGCCGAGCAGTACTTC
CDR3 protein: CSASTGAEQYF
J gene: TRBJ2-7
D gene: TRBD1
clone size: -
V gene: TRBV20-1

CDR3 DNA: TGTGCCTGGAGCCAAGCGGGGGGTTACAATGAGCAGTTCTTC
CDR3 protein: CAWSQAGGYNEQFF
J gene: TRBJ2-1
D gene: TRBD2
clone size: -
V gene: TRBV30

CDR3 DNA: TGTGCCAGCAGTTCTAAAGGGGGCGGGAGCACAGATACGCAGTATTTT
CDR3 protein: CASSSKGGGSTDTQYF
J gene: TRBJ2-3
D gene: TRBD1
clone size: -
V gene: TRBV25-1

CDR3 DNA: TGTGCCAGCTCACCCCCAGGGATCCGCATGAACACTGAAGCTTTCTTT
CDR3 protein: CASSPPGIRMNTEAFF
J gene: TRBJ1-1
D gene: -
clone size: -
V gene: TRBV18

CDR3 DNA: TGCGCCAGCAGCCAAGGGACTATACAAGAGACCCAGTACTTC
CDR3 protein: CASSQGTIQETQYF
J gene: TRBJ2-5
D gene: -
clone size: -
V gene: TRBV4-3

CDR3 DNA: TGCGCCAGCAGCTTGGGGGGACAGGGGAACGAGCAGTACTTC
CDR3 protein: CASSLGGQGNEQYF
J gene: TRBJ2-7
D gene: TRBD1
clone size: -
V gene: TRBV5-1

CDR3 DNA: TGTGCCAGCAGCCCAGCGGGAGGTAACACAGATACGCAGTATTTT
CDR3 protein: CASSPAGGNTDTQYF
J gene: TRBJ2-3
D gene: TRBD2
clone size: once
V gene: TRBV6-4

CDR3 DNA: TGTGCCAGCAGCTTAGTGGGGGGGGCTGCCAACACTGAAGCTTTCTTT
CDR3 protein: CASSLVGGAANTEAFF
J gene: TRBJ1-1
D gene: -
clone size: -
V gene: TRBV11-3

CDR3 DNA: TGCAGTGCCGCCCTGCGCGACGAGCAGTACTTC
CDR3 protein: CSAALRDEQYF
J gene: TRBJ2-7
D gene: -
clone size: -
V gene: TRBV20-1

CDR3 DNA: TGTGCCGGCAGTTTAGGGGCGGCCTACGAGCAGTACTTC
CDR3 protein: CAGSLGAAYEQYF
J gene: TRBJ2-7
D gene: -
clone size: -
V gene: TRBV27

CDR3 DNA: TGTGCCAGTACCCCCGACAGGCGTACGAACACCGGGGAGCTGTTTTTT
CDR3 protein: CASTPDRRTNTGELFF
J gene: TRBJ2-2
D gene: -
clone size: -
V gene: TRBV19

CDR3 DNA: TGTGCCAGCAGATACCTAGGGCCCGGGCGGGGAGAGCAGTTCTTC
CDR3 protein: CASRYLGPGRGEQFF
J gene: TRBJ2-1
D gene: -
clone size: -
V gene: TRBV5-4

CDR3 DNA: TGTGCCAGCAGCTTAGAACTAGCGGGAAACACCGGGGAGCTGTTTTTT
CDR3 protein: CASSLELAGNTGELFF
J gene: TRBJ2-2
D gene: TRBD2
clone size: few
V gene: TRBV13

CDR3 DNA: TGTGCCAGCAGCCTTGGACAGGGGGCTTCCTACGAGCAGTACTTC
CDR3 protein: CASSLGQGASYEQYF
J gene: TRBJ2-7
D gene: TRBD1
clone size: -
V gene: TRBV28

CDR3 DNA: TGTGCCAGCAGCTTAGAGGGGCCCACTGAAGCTTTCTTT
CDR3 protein: CASSLEGPTEAFF
J gene: TRBJ1-1
D gene: -
clone size: -
V gene: TRBV11-2

CDR3 DNA: TGTGCCTGGAGTGCAGGGACAGGGTCCACTGAAGCTTTCTTT
CDR3 protein: CAWSAGTGSTEAFF
J gene: TRBJ1-1
D gene: TRBD1
clone size: -
V gene: TRBV30

CDR3 DNA: TGTGCCAGCAGCCCCAGGGGGGCGCGAGGTTCACCCCTCCACTTT
CDR3 protein: CASSPRGARGSPLHF
J gene: TRBJ1-6
D gene: TRBD1
clone size: -
V gene: TRBV6-5

CDR3 DNA: TGTGCCAGCAGCTTAGCGCGTCTCGGATCGGGAGGAACCCTCCACTTT
CDR3 protein: CASSLARLGSGGTLHF
J gene: TRBJ1-6
D gene: -
clone size: once
V gene: TRBV7-2

CDR3 DNA: TGCGCCAGCAGCCAAGATAGGCCCGGTCAGGGGGTTCACTATGGCTACACCTTC
CDR3 protein: CASSQDRPGQGVHYGYTF
J gene: TRBJ1-2
D gene: TRBD1
clone size: -
V gene: TRBV4-1

CDR3 DNA: TGTGCCAGCACCTCGGGGGTGAACACTGAAGCTTTCTTT
CDR3 protein: CASTSGVNTEAFF
J gene: TRBJ1-1
D gene: -
clone size: -
V gene: TRBV27

CDR3 DNA: TGTGCCAGCAGCCAAGAGGGGACTAGTGTGAGCGAGCAGTACTTC
CDR3 protein: CASSQEGTSVSEQYF
J gene: TRBJ2-7
D gene: TRBD2
clone size: -
V gene: TRBV4-2

CDR3 DNA: TGCGCCAGCAGCGGGGGACTAGTTCGGGCAGATACGCAGTATTTT
CDR3 protein: CASSGGLVRADTQYF
J gene: TRBJ2-3
D gene: TRBD2
clone size: -
V gene: TRBV5-1

CDR3 DNA: TGTGCCAGCGGCCGGGGGGCCGTCCCTGAAGCTTTCTTT
CDR3 protein: CASGRGAVPEAFF
J gene: TRBJ1-1
D gene: -
clone size: -
V gene: TRBV7-9

CDR3 DNA: TGTGCCAGCAGTCCGGACGGACAGGGAGGGCGAGCGACCCAGTACTTC
CDR3 protein: CASSPDGQGGRATQYF
J gene: TRBJ2-5
D gene: -
clone size: -
V gene: TRBV27

CDR3 DNA: TGCGCCAGCAGCTTGGCCCAGGGGGCGGGCGAGACCCAGTACTTC
CDR3 protein: CASSLAQGAGETQYF
J gene: TRBJ2-5
D gene: TRBD1
clone size: -
V gene: TRBV5-1

CDR3 DNA: TGTGCCAGCAGTGACCCGGCGGGTAGGCGGAATCAGCCCCAGCATTTT
CDR3 protein: CASSDPAGRRNQPQHF
J gene: TRBJ1-5
D gene: -
clone size: -
V gene: TRBV25-1

CDR3 DNA: TGTGCCAGCAGCTTAGCGCTAGGTGCAGGGATGAACACTGAAGCTTTCTTT
CDR3 protein: CASSLALGAGMNTEAFF
J gene: TRBJ1-1
D gene: -
clone size: many
V gene: TRBV7-8

CDR3 DNA: TGTGCCAGCCTCGGGGGTGACGCTGAAGCTTTCTTT
CDR3 protein: CASLGGDAEAFF
J gene: TRBJ1-1
D gene: -
clone size: -
V gene: TRBV7-9

CDR3 DNA: TGTGCCAGCAGCTCACTACTAGCGGGGGTACAAGAGACCCAGTACTTC
CDR3 protein: CASSSLLAGVQETQYF
J gene: TRBJ2-5
D gene: TRBD2
clone size: -
V gene: TRBV5-6

CDR3 DNA: TGTGCCATCAGTGAGTTGGAGAGCTCTGGAAACACCATATATTTT
CDR3 protein: CAISELESSGNTIYF
J gene: TRBJ1-3
D gene: -
clone size: -
V gene: TRBV10-3

CDR3 DNA: TGTGCCTGGAGTGTCCTCGGACAAGTCGGCTACACCTTC
CDR3 protein: CAWSVLGQVGYTF
J gene: TRBJ1-2
D gene: -
clone size: -
V gene: TRBV30

CDR3 DNA: TGTGCCAGCAGTTTATATCTAGCGGGGGAGTACAATGAGCAGTTCTTC
CDR3 protein: CASSLYLAGEYNEQFF
J gene: TRBJ2-1
D gene: TRBD2
clone size: -
V gene: TRBV27

CDR3 DNA: TGTGCCAGCAGTTTATCGAAGGGGACACCATCCTACGAGCAGTACTTC
CDR3 protein: CASSLSKGTPSYEQYF
J gene: TRBJ2-7
D gene: -
clone size: -
V gene: TRBV27

CDR3 DNA: TGTGCCAGCAGCTCGGGACCGAGGGGGGAAAAACTGTTTTTT
CDR3 protein: CASSSGPRGEKLFF
J gene: TRBJ1-4
D gene: -
clone size: -
V gene: TRBV11-3

CDR3 DNA: TGTGCCAGCAGCTTAGAAATCCTAGCGGGGGGGTACTCCTACAATGAGCAGTTCTTC
CDR3 protein: CASSLEILAGGYSYNEQFF
J gene: TRBJ2-1
D gene: TRBD2
clone size: -
V gene: TRBV7-2

CDR3 DNA: TGTGCCAGCAGCCCTCGTCCGGGACAGGGGAAAGTATACACTGAAGCTTTCTTT
CDR3 protein: CASSPRPGQGKVYTEAFF
J gene: TRBJ1-1
D gene: TRBD1
clone size: -
V gene: TRBV27

CDR3 DNA: TGTGCCAGCAGCCGAACAAGGACTAGCGGGAGGGCCGAGCAGTACTTC
CDR3 protein: CASSRTRTSGRAEQYF
J gene: TRBJ2-7
D gene: TRBD2
clone size: -
V gene: TRBV9

CDR3 DNA: TGTGCCAGCAGGGACAGGGGGTATAGCAATCAGCCCCAGCATTTT
CDR3 protein: CASRDRGYSNQPQHF
J gene: TRBJ1-5
D gene: TRBD1
clone size: -
V gene: TRBV6-1